This T cell receptor (beta chain) comes out of a study of CD8 T cells in ankylosing spondylitis. V shed 6 bases and J shed 4 bases, with 12 bases lying between them. CDR1 is SNHLY and CDR2 is FYNNEI in the germline V gene. The CDR3 extends over 13 amino acids. Study results and limitations: There was reportedly significant enrichment of clones that were disease-linked in matched ankylosing spondylitis synovial fluid. Earlier studies detected some motif variants in reactive arthritis synovial fluid and blood.

This clonotype was detected ten times or more. Its antigen remains unidentified. By quantitative 5'-RACE with molecular barcodes, the TCR beta libraries were made. TCRdb reprocessed the 5' RACE reads via MiXCR and lists one record per CDR3 protein. This sample has roughly 150,000 distinct CDR3 sequences; 5.5% to 7.5% occur once, and the top ten carry approximately 13%. The source of this sequence is a female donor with ankylosing spondylitis or in good health (not recorded which). The chain is built from TRBV2 and TRBJ1-2, with D possibly TRBD1 on 6 matching bases. The sample comprised blood, either unsorted or a sorted T cell fraction (not recorded which). In nucleotides, the CDR3 is TGTGCCAGCAGCTCGGGACAAGCCTATGGCTACACCTTC. Translation gives CASSSGQAYGYTF.